What follows are 26 T cell receptor beta chains derived from one specimen sequenced in a study of T cells in Graves' hyperthyroidism and ophthalmopathy. The source material, RNA transcripts, was used to amplify TCR beta CDR3 regions. A set of HTBI primers served as the primers for a first-round RT-PCR of the TCR CDR3. Using its own MiXCR run on the multiplex PCR reads, TCRdb lists one record per CDR3 protein. The table lists approximately 620,000 distinct CDR3 sequences, approximately 15% of them singletons. The material sequenced was blood. All receptors derive from a woman aged 25 to 39 with Graves' hyperthyroidism that later progressed to Graves' ophthalmopathy.

In its sample, this clonotype was seen many times. This rearrangement joins TRBV7-2 to TRBJ2-2, with no clear D. Trimming cost V 5 bases and J 4 bases, with 14 bases left between them. The germline gives CDR1 SGHTA, CDR2 FQGNSA. CDR3 size: 15 residues. The CDR3 coding sequence is TGTGCCAGCAGCCCGGTCCTCGGTCGCACCGGGGAGCTGTTTTTT. Protein: CASSPVLGRTGELFF. Full variable domain (outside the CDR3, taken from reference TRBV7-2 and TRBJ2-2): GAGVSQSPSNKVTEKGKDVELRCDPISGHTALYWYRQSLGQGLEFLIYFQGNSAPDKSGLPSDRFSAERTGGSVSTLTIQRTQQEDSAVYLCASSPVLGRTGELFFGEGSRLTVL.

Many counts were recorded for this clonotype. V gene TRBV29-1 combines with J gene TRBJ1-5, with a possible D match to TRBD1 (6 bases). V lost 4 bases and J lost 3, with 16 bases in between. Germline V gene data show CDR1 as SQVTM and CDR2 as ANQGSEA. The CDR3 loop spans 15 amino acids. CDR3 sequence reads: CSVATGGGNNQPQHF. Written as DNA, the CDR3 is TGCAGCGTTGCGACAGGTGGAGGTAACAATCAGCCCCAGCATTTT.

This clonotype occurred many times. V usage is TRBV29-1 and J usage is TRBJ1-1; weak D call: TRBD1 (6 bases). Germline V gene data show CDR1 as SQVTM and CDR2 as ANQGSEA. V gave up 5 bases and J gave up 5 bases, with 15 bases separating them. The CDR3 has 13 residues. CDR3 DNA: TGCAGCGTTTTCAGAGGGGGTGGGACTGAAGCTTTCTTT. It codes for CSVFRGGGTEAFF. The full variable domain, completed using reference TRBV29-1 and TRBJ1-1, is SAVISQKPSRDICQRGTSLTIQCQVDSQVTMMFWYRQQPGQSLTLIATANQGSEATYESGFVIDKFPISRPNLTFSTLTVSNMSPEDSSIYLCSVFRGGGTEAFFGQGTRLTVV.

With respect to this clonotype: A much larger clone is a single base away; this may be a read error. The gene calls are TRBV12-3 or TRBV12-4 and TRBJ1-3, with 10 bases lining up with TRBD1. V shed 8 bases, J shed 3 bases, and the junction held 13 bases outside the gene matches. This CDR3 contains 17 residues. The CDR3 region is CASGPSPGQGFGNTIYF. CDR3 bases: TGTGCCAGCGGCCCATCCCCGGGACAGGGGTTTGGAAACACCATATATTTT.

This clonotype has just a few counts. DNA of the CDR3: TGTGCCAGTAGTAAACTAGCGCTACCCTACAATGAGCAGTTCTTC. Translated: CASSKLALPYNEQFF. This sequence joins TRBV19 and TRBJ2-1; 7 bases are shared with TRBD2. Per germline, CDR1 LNHDA and CDR2 SQIVND (reference sequence). The CDR3 covers 15 residues. The trim removed 4 bases at V and 2 bases at J, leaving 5 bases unmatched.

This clonotype has a count of ten or more. This chain joins TRBV29-1 and TRBJ1-4; maybe TRBD1 (5 bases). Trimming stripped 4 bases from V and 8 bases from J, with 14 bases between. CDR1 is SQVTM, CDR2 ANQGSEA, per germline. The CDR3 covers 13 residues. The CDR3 protein is CSVVVQGGEKLFF. The CDR3 DNA follows: TGCAGCGTTGTCGTCCAGGGTGGCGAAAAACTGTTTTTT.

As for this clonotype: A much larger clone is a single base away; this may be a read error. This sequence joins TRBV9 and TRBJ2-2; D gene uncertain. This CDR3 has 13 amino acids. Trimming shortened V by 10 bases and J by 3 bases, and 13 bases separated the two germline ends. In germline, CDR1 is SGDLS, CDR2 YYNGEE. The DNA of the CDR3 is TGTGCCTCCCGTCGGGCGCACACCGGGGAGCTGTTTTTT. It encodes CASRRAHTGELFF.

J is TRBJ2-1 and V is TRBV29-1, with TRBD2 identical over 10 bases. Trimming removed 7 bases from V and 1 base from J; junction bases left unmatched: 4. The CDR3 length is 14 residues. CDR1 and CDR2 (germline): SQVTM, ANQGSEA. CDR3 DNA sequence: TGCAGCGCGTTTAGCGGGAGGTCCTACAATGAGCAGTTCTTC. Its protein product is CSAFSGRSYNEQFF.

This clonotype was counted once. With a much larger clone just one base away, this may be a read error. The rearrangement joins TRBV5-1 to TRBJ1-5; 8 bases are a match to TRBD1. The CDR3 runs to 15 residues. Germline lookup yields CDR1 SGHRS and CDR2 YFSETQ. CDR3 DNA: TGCGCCAGCAGCCAAGAAGGGACAGGAAGACAGCCCCATCATTTT. Protein sequence: CASSQEGTGRQPHHF.

Notes on this clonotype: This may come from a read error, since a much larger clone is one base off. CDR3 sequence reads: CASTGGVQQETQYF. The CDR3 region has the DNA TGTGCCAGCACTGGCGGAGTGCAACAAGAGACCCAGTACTTC. The chain recombines TRBV6-1 with TRBJ2-5; D is unresolved. V was pared by 7 bases and J by 2 bases, with 14 bases between. Germline assignment: CDR1 MNHNS and CDR2 SASEGT. The CDR3 covers 14 residues.

This clonotype was counted ten times or more. The chain combines TRBV6-5 with TRBJ2-1; the D gene is possibly TRBD1 (6 bases). V was trimmed by 8 bases and J by 6 bases, leaving 20 bases between them. CDR3 length: 15 amino acids. Germline-derived CDR1 and CDR2 are MNHEY and SVGAGI. CDR3 sequence reads: CASHRQDGALNEQFF. As DNA, the CDR3 is TGTGCCAGCCATAGACAGGACGGGGCCCTCAATGAGCAGTTCTTC.

This clonotype showed up many times. The V and J genes are TRBV29-1 and TRBJ1-2; D gene ambiguous. CDR1 is SQVTM and CDR2 is ANQGSEA in the germline V gene. V lost 5 bases, J lost 4 bases, and 8 bases lay in between. CDR3 length: 11 residues. The chain's CDR3 is CSVPGIYGYTF. The CDR3, as DNA: TGCAGCGTTCCCGGAATCTATGGCTACACCTTC.

This clonotype has more than one count but fewer than ten. The CDR3 reads CASSLAPSLRGEKLFF. CDR3 DNA: TGCGCCAGCAGCTTGGCCCCAAGTCTTCGAGGTGAAAAACTGTTTTTT. This chain joins TRBV5-1 and TRBJ1-4; D is unclear. CDR3 length: 16 residues. Germline assignment: CDR1 SGHRS and CDR2 YFSETQ. The germline V and J ends were trimmed by 0 bases and 7 bases, with 16 bases remaining between them.

This clonotype was observed many times. CDR3 bases: TGTGCCAGCAGGGGGGTCAGGGGAAAGGCCGAGCAGTACTTC. It yields the protein CASRGVRGKAEQYF. The V and J genes are TRBV2 and TRBJ2-7; D might be TRBD1 (6 bases). The germline V gene has CDR1 SNHLY and CDR2 FYNNEI. The CDR3 spans 14 residues. V lost 6 bases to trimming and J lost 6 bases, with 18 bases between them.

The chain employs TRBV20-1 and TRBJ2-1; 12 bases match TRBD2. The CDR3 is 14 amino acids. V lost 3 bases to trimming and J lost 8 bases; unmatched junction nucleotides: 5. Germline V CDR1 and CDR2: DFQATT, SNEGSKA (reference sequence). The CDR3, as DNA: TGCAGTGCTAGTAGGCTAGCGGGAGGGGATGAGCAGTTCTTC. This translates into CSASRLAGGDEQFF.

The table lists this clonotype with many counts. V gene TRBV7-9 combines with J gene TRBJ2-5; D ambiguous. The germline gives CDR1 SEHNR, CDR2 FQNEAQ (reference sequence). This CDR3 spans 13 amino acids. With 5 bases removed from V and 4 bases from J, the gap between germline ends came to 11 bases. The CDR3 DNA reads TGTGCCAGCAGCCACTTCCTCCGAGAGACCCAGTACTTC. It specifies CASSHFLRETQYF.

This clonotype appeared many times. The chain links TRBV11-1 to TRBJ2-1, with 9 bases that match TRBD2. There are 15 residues in the CDR3. The germline CDR1 and CDR2 sequences are SGHAT and FQDESV (reference sequence). Losses at the gene ends were 5 bases for V and 2 bases for J; bases not matched to a gene: 4. The CDR3, as DNA: TGTGCCAGCAGCCGTATAGCGGGAGCCTACAATGAGCAGTTCTTC. Translating it yields CASSRIAGAYNEQFF.

This clonotype came up a few times. A read error may account for a junction end that differs from germline. J is TRBJ1-5 and V is TRBV19; D is possibly TRBD1 (6 bases). This CDR3 contains 17 residues. The germline CDR1 and CDR2 sequences are LNHDA and SQIVND (reference sequence). The CDR3 sequence: CASSLDTGALSNQPQHF. The CDR3 DNA is TGTGCCAGTAGTTTAGATACGGGGGCCCTTAGCAATCAGCCCCAGCATTTT.

This clonotype was picked up many times. The rearrangement uses TRBV12-3 or TRBV12-4 and TRBJ2-5, with TRBD2 as a possible D gene (5 bases). This CDR3 is 14 amino acids long. Deletions cut 6 bases from V and 1 base from J, with 12 bases between. Written as DNA, the CDR3 is TGTGCCAGCAGGGTACTAGGGCTCCAAGAGACCCAGTACTTC. As protein: CASRVLGLQETQYF.

This clonotype was recorded only once. The chain combines TRBV6-2 or TRBV6-3 with TRBJ1-1; D is possibly TRBD1 (5 bases). The CDR3 is made up of 15 amino acids. Trimming removed 5 bases at V and 5 bases at J, with 18 bases between. Germline loops: CDR1 MNHEY, CDR2 SVGEGT. The CDR3 protein is CASSRSRGGGTEAFF. CDR3 nucleotide sequence: TGTGCCAGCAGTAGGTCCCGCGGGGGTGGAACTGAAGCTTTCTTT.

Ten or more counts support this clonotype. V usage is TRBV7-9 and J usage is TRBJ2-2; D is uncertain. The CDR3 runs 13 residues. V lost 5 bases and J lost 7, with 11 bases in between. Germline CDR1 reads SEHNR; CDR2 reads FQNEAQ (reference sequence). CDR3 sequence reads: CASSLTLGGELFF. In DNA form, the CDR3 reads TGTGCCAGCAGCCTAACACTGGGCGGGGAGCTGTTTTTT.

This clonotype occurred many times. This chain joins TRBV2 and TRBJ2-1; D is possibly TRBD2 (6 bases). The CDR3 totals 14 residues. Germline V lookup: CDR1 SNHLY, CDR2 FYNNEI. V lost 6 bases and J lost 6, with 15 bases in between. CDR3 coding DNA: TGTGCCAGCAGCTTAGCGGAGGGGAGCAATGAGCAGTTCTTC. Protein sequence: CASSLAEGSNEQFF.

Here the CDR3 reads CASSGRPATNEKLFF. The CDR3 DNA follows: TGTGCCAGCAGCGGACGGCCGGCCACTAATGAAAAACTGTTTTTT. The chain links TRBV6-2 or TRBV6-3 to TRBJ1-4; no clear D gene. V was clipped by 6 bases and J by 2 bases, with 13 bases between them. This CDR3 is 15 amino acids long. The V gene's germline CDR1 is MNHEY and CDR2 SVGEGT.

This clonotype has ten or more counts. This chain joins TRBV27 and TRBJ2-1; TRBD1 is a possible D gene (6 bases). The CDR3 is 16 amino acids. V gave up 4 bases and J gave up 3 bases, with 16 bases separating them. Germline CDR1 reads MNHEY; CDR2 reads SMNVEV (reference sequence). This chain's CDR3 is CASSSSGTIHYNEQFF. The CDR3 DNA is TGTGCCAGCAGTTCCTCCGGGACAATACACTACAATGAGCAGTTCTTC.

This clonotype was recorded at least ten times. The gene calls are TRBV6-1 and TRBJ2-7; D is perhaps TRBD1 (6 bases). The germline gives CDR1 MNHNS, CDR2 SASEGT. This CDR3 comprises 13 residues. V lost 7 bases, J lost 3 bases, and 13 bases lay in between. The CDR3 here is CASTKTGFYEQYF. The CDR3 DNA sequence: TGTGCCAGCACCAAGACAGGCTTCTACGAGCAGTACTTC.

The rearrangement joins TRBV3-1 to TRBJ2-6; D is possibly TRBD2 (6 bases). In germline, CDR1 is LGHDT, CDR2 YNNKEL (reference sequence). The CDR3 has 16 amino acids. V lost 4 bases to trimming and J lost 2 bases, with 12 bases between them. Written as DNA, the CDR3 is TGTGCCAGCAGCCCCACCCCTAGCGCTGGGGCCAACGTCCTGACTTTC. Translating gives CASSPTPSAGANVLTF.